One and the same sample provided the 11 T cell receptor beta chains below, sequenced in a study of T cells after yellow fever vaccination. TCRdb reprocessed the 5' RACE reads via MiXCR and lists one record per CDR3 protein. Of hundreds of thousands of distinct CDR3 sequences detected, roughly a sixth appear once; the ten largest clones hold roughly a sixth. Here the sequenced sample was PBMCs, taken 4 to 5 days after the first yellow fever vaccination. Receptor source: a man between 18 and 35 years old who received the YFV17D yellow fever vaccine.

This clonotype appeared many times. The gene calls are TRBV18 and TRBJ2-1; TRBD2 agrees at 8 bases. V was clipped by 2 bases and J by 5 bases; unmatched bases: 8. Per germline, CDR1 KGHSH and CDR2 LQKENI. CDR3 size: 16 residues. CDR3 nucleotide sequence: TGTGCCAGCTCACCAATCGAGGCGGGGGGTAACAATGAGCAGTTCTTC. Protein: CASSPIEAGGNNEQFF.

This clonotype was picked up a small number of times. This chain uses TRBV11-2 with TRBJ2-5; D call uncertain. The CDR3 has 12 amino acids. The germline V and J ends were trimmed by 5 bases and 5 bases, with 9 bases remaining between them. Germline CDR1 and CDR2: SGHAT and FQNNGV. CDR3 protein: CASSASRETQYF. The CDR3 DNA reads as TGTGCCAGCAGCGCATCGAGGGAGACCCAGTACTTC.

Here the CDR3 DNA reads TGTGCCAGCAGCCGGGCGGGGGACGCGCAGTATTTT. Encoded protein: CASSRAGDAQYF. This chain joins TRBV7-3 and TRBJ2-3; 7 positions match TRBD2. The length of the CDR3 is 12 residues. Germline V gene sequence: CDR1 SGHTA, CDR2 FQGTGA. V lost 5 bases, J lost 10 bases, and 6 bases stayed unmatched.

This clonotype was recorded a few times. This chain uses TRBV5-1 with TRBJ1-1, with 8 bases identical to TRBD1. V was pared by 0 bases and J by 4 bases, with 8 bases of the junction left unmatched. The CDR3 sequence is 16 residues long. Germline V gene sequence: CDR1 SGHRS, CDR2 YFSETQ. This chain's CDR3 is CASSLESGGGGTEAFF. The CDR3 region has the DNA TGCGCCAGCAGCTTGGAGTCAGGGGGCGGCGGCACTGAAGCTTTCTTT.

This clonotype has just a few counts. CDR3 nucleotide sequence: TGTGCCAGCAGTTTATCCATACAGGGAAGCTTGGGGGGCTACACCTTC. Its translation: CASSLSIQGSLGGYTF. The chain combines TRBV28 with TRBJ1-2; D is possibly TRBD1 (6 bases). The CDR3 is 16 residues long. Germline V gives CDR1 MDHEN, CDR2 SYDVKM. The V end lost 1 base, the J end lost 8 bases, and 20 bases lay between the germline ends.

The chain couples TRBV6-2 or TRBV6-3 to TRBJ2-7; 8 nucleotides line up with TRBD2. The CDR3 runs 14 residues. V shed 6 bases, J shed 5 bases, and the junction held 9 bases outside the gene matches. Germline V gene data show CDR1 as MNHEY and CDR2 as SVGEGT. The CDR3 sequence: CASSRPTSDHEQYF. CDR3 sequence (DNA): TGTGCCAGCAGCCGCCCGACTAGCGATCACGAGCAGTACTTC.

This clonotype appeared a few times. The genes are TRBV6-2 or TRBV6-3 and TRBJ2-1; TRBD2 is a possible D gene (6 bases). The CDR3 totals 20 residues. Trimming pared 0 bases from V and 2 bases from J, leaving 23 bases between. Germline V CDR1 and CDR2: MNHEY, SVGEGT. CDR3 in amino acids: CASSYSIYETGGVAYNEQFF. The CDR3 DNA reads as TGTGCCAGCAGTTACTCGATATATGAAACCGGGGGAGTGGCCTACAATGAGCAGTTCTTC.

CDR3 DNA sequence: TGTGCCAGCAGTTTTCTCCCTGCTCAGCCCCAGCATTTT. Amino acid sequence: CASSFLPAQPQHF. This chain connects TRBV28 to TRBJ1-5; unclear D gene. Germline V gene lookup returns CDR1 MDHEN and CDR2 SYDVKM. This CDR3 region has 13 residues. Trimming cost V 3 bases and J 6 bases, with 9 bases left between them.

The J gene is TRBJ2-3, the V gene TRBV20-1, with TRBD2 identical over 11 bases. V lost 1 base, J lost 6 bases, and 12 bases stayed unmatched. The CDR3 loop spans 17 amino acids. Germline-derived CDR1 and CDR2 are DFQATT and SNEGSKA (reference sequence). CDR3 coding DNA: TGCAGTGCTAGAGGTGGAGTAGCGGGGGGGCCAGGTGATACGCAGTATTTT. Its translation: CSARGGVAGGPGDTQYF.

This clonotype has just a few counts. Here the CDR3 DNA reads TGTGCCAGCAGGCGGGGAAGGGAGGACACTGAAGCTTTCTTT. This translates into CASRRGREDTEAFF. This chain links TRBV7-2 with TRBJ1-1; D is undetermined. CDR1 SGHTA and CDR2 FQGNSA come from the germline V gene. Trimming removed 6 bases at V and 3 bases at J, with 14 bases between. The CDR3 length is 14 residues.

This chain uses TRBV5-4 with TRBJ1-1; D is perhaps TRBD1 (5 bases). Between the trimmed V and J ends, which lost 4 bases and 5 bases, there was a span of 12 bases. The CDR3 is 13 residues long. Germline CDR1 and CDR2: SGHNT and YYREEE (reference sequence). The CDR3 sequence: CASSPWRGTEAFF. In nucleotides, the CDR3 is TGTGCCAGCAGCCCCTGGCGGGGGACTGAAGCTTTCTTT.